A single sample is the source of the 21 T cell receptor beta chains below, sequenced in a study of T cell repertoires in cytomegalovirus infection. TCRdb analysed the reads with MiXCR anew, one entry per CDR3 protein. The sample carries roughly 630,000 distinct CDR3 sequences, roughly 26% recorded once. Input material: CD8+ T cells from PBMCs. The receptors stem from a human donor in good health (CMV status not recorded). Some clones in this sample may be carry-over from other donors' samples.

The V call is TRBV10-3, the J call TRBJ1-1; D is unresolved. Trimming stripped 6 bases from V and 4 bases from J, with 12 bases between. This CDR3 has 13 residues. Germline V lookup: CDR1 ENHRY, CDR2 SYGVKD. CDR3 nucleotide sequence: TGTGCCATCAGCGGAACAAGTGTCACTGAAGCTTTCTTT. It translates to CAISGTSVTEAFF.

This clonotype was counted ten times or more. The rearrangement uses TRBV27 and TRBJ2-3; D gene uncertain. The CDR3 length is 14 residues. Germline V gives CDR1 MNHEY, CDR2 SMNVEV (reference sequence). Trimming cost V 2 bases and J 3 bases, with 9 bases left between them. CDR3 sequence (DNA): TGTGCCAGCAGTTTACCCGACCGGACAGATACGCAGTATTTT. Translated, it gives CASSLPDRTDTQYF.

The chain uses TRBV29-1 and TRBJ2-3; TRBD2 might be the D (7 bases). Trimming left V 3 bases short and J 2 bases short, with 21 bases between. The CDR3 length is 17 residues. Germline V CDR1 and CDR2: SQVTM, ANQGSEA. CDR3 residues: CSVDPALAGAYTDTQYF. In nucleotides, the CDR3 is TGCAGCGTTGACCCCGCATTGGCGGGGGCCTACACAGATACGCAGTATTTT.

For the CDR3, the DNA is TGTGCCAGCACCAGAGGGCGGGAGGTAGATACGCAGTATTTT. Protein: CASTRGREVDTQYF. J is TRBJ2-3 and V is TRBV28; 8 nucleotides align to TRBD2. Germline loops: CDR1 MDHEN, CDR2 SYDVKM. CDR3 length equals 14 residues. Trimming removed 7 bases from V and 5 bases from J; junction bases left unmatched: 8.

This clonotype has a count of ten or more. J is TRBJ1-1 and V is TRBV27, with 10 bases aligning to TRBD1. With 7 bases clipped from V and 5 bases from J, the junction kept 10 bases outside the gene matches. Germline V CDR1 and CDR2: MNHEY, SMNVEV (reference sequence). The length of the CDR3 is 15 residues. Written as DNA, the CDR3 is TGTGCCAGCAAGATGACCGGGACAGGGGTAACTGAAGCTTTCTTT. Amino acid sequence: CASKMTGTGVTEAFF.

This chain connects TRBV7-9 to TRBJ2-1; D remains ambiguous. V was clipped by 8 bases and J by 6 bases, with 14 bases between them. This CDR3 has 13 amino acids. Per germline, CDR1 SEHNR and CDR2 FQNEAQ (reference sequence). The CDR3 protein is CASFLGGLNEQFF. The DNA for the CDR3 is TGTGCCAGCTTCTTAGGTGGCCTCAATGAGCAGTTCTTC.

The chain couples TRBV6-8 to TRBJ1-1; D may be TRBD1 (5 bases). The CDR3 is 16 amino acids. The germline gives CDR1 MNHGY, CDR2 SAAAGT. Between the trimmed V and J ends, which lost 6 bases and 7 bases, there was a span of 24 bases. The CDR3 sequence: CASRTGREGPGVEAFF. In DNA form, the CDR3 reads TGTGCCAGCAGGACGGGCAGGGAGGGGCCGGGGGTTGAAGCTTTCTTT.

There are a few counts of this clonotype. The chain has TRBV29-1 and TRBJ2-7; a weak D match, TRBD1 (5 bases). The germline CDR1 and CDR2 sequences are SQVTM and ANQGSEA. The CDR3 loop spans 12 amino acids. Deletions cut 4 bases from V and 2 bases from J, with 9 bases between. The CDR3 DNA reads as TGCAGCGTTGTACAGGACACCTACGAGCAGTACTTC. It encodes CSVVQDTYEQYF.

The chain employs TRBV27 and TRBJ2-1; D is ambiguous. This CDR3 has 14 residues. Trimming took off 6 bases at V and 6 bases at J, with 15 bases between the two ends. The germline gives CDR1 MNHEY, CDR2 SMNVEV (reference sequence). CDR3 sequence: CASSAPSAGNEQFF. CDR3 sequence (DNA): TGTGCCAGCAGCGCCCCTTCTGCAGGCAATGAGCAGTTCTTC.

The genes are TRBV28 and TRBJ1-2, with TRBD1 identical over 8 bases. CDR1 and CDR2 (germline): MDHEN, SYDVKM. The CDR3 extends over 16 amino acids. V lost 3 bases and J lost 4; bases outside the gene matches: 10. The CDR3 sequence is CASSFGQGGPIYGYTF. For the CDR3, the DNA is TGTGCCAGCAGTTTCGGACAGGGAGGGCCAATCTATGGCTACACCTTC.

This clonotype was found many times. The DNA for the CDR3 is TGTGCCAGCAGCCCAGGGACTAGCGGGGACCAAGAGACCCAGTACTTC. Amino acid sequence: CASSPGTSGDQETQYF. The rearrangement links TRBV7-9 to TRBJ2-5; TRBD2 aligns across 13 bases. V gave up 5 bases and J gave up 0 bases; unmatched junction bases: 3. Per the germline V gene, CDR1 is SEHNR and CDR2 is FQNEAQ (reference sequence). The CDR3 extends over 16 amino acids.

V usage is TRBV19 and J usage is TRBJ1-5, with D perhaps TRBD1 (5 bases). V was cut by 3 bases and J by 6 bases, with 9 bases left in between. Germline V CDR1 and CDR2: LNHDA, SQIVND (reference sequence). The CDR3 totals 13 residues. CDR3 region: CASSMTGTQPQHF. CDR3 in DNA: TGTGCCAGTAGTATGACCGGGACTCAGCCCCAGCATTTT.

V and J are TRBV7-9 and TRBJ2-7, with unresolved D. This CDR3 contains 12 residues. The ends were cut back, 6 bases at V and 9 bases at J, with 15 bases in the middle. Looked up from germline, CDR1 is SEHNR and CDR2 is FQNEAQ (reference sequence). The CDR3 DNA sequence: TGTGCCAGCAGTCAAAGCAGTTTCGGGCAGTACGTC. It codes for CASSQSSFGQYV.

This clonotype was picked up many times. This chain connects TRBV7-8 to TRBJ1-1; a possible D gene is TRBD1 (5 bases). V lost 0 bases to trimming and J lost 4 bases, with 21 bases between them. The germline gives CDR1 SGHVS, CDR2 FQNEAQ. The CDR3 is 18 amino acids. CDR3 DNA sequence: TGTGCCAGCAGCTTAGCATATAAGCGGATCACCGGGGGCACTGAAGCTTTCTTT. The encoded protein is CASSLAYKRITGGTEAFF.

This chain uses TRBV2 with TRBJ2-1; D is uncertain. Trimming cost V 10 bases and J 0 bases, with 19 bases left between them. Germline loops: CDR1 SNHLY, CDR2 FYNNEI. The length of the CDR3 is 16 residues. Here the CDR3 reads CATIKTARSSYNEQFF. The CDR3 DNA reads TGTGCCACCATCAAAACGGCCCGCAGCTCCTACAATGAGCAGTTCTTC.

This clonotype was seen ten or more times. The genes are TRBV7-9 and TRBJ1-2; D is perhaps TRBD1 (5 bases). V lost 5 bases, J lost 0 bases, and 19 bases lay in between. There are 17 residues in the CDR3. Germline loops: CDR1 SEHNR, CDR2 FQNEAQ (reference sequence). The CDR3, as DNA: TGTGCCAGCAGCCCGAGGGTTCCAGGGTTGGCTAACTATGGCTACACCTTC. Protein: CASSPRVPGLANYGYTF.

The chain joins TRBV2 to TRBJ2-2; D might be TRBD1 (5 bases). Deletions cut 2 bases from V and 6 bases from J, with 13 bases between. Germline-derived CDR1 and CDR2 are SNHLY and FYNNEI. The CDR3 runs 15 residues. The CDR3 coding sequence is TGTGCCAGCAGTGAACGGCAGGGCTTCGCCGGGGAGCTGTTTTTT. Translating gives CASSERQGFAGELFF.

The CDR3 DNA is TGCAGTGCTAGAGAGGAAACAGGGGGCGACGAGCAGTACGTC. Encoded protein: CSAREETGGDEQYV. The V and J genes are TRBV20-1 and TRBJ2-7, with 9 nucleotides matching TRBD1. Germline assignment: CDR1 DFQATT and CDR2 SNEGSKA (reference sequence). Trimming at V came to 0 bases and at J to 5 bases, leaving 5 bases not matched to a gene. This CDR3 comprises 14 residues.

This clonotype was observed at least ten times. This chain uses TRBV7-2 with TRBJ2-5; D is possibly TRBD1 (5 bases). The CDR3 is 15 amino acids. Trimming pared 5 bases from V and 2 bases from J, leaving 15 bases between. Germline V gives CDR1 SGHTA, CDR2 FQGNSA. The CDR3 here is CASSPPDTLQETQYF. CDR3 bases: TGTGCCAGCAGCCCCCCGGACACACTACAAGAGACCCAGTACTTC.

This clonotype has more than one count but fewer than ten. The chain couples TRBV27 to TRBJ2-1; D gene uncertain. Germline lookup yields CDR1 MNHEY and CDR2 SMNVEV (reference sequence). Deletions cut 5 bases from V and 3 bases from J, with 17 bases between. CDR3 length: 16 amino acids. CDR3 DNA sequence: TGTGCCAGCAGTACCTCCGGAGTGCCGGTCTACAATGAGCAGTTCTTC. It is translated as CASSTSGVPVYNEQFF.

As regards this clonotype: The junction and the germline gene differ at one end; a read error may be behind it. The CDR3 here is CASSYGQTYGYIF. The CDR3 nucleotides read TGTGCCAGCAGTTACGGGCAGACCTATGGCTACATCTTC. The chain uses TRBV6-5 and TRBJ1-2; D not resolved. CDR3 length: 13 residues. In germline, CDR1 is MNHEY, CDR2 SVGAGI.